This T cell receptor (beta chain) was documented in a study of Graves' ophthalmopathy and Graves' hyperthyroidism. Study in general: Pretreatment peripheral blood was obtained at initial diagnosis. Study results and limitations: Blood shared most expanded thyroid clonotypes above 0.001 frequency.

For repertoire sequencing, the TCR beta CDR3 regions were amplified from RNA transcripts. Following a first-round RT-PCR that used HTBI primers, a second-round multiplex PCR was carried out. TCRdb used MiXCR to reprocess the multiplex PCR reads, holding one entry per CDR3 protein. This sample yields 300,000 to 500,000 distinct CDR3 sequences, of which approximately 15% are seen a single time; 5.5% to 7% belongs to the top ten. PBMCs stemmed from 9 to 10 ml of fresh peripheral blood. A note on this clonotype: Antigen unknown.

Trimming took 5 bases from V and 6 from J; bases not matched to a gene: 12. Germline lookup yields CDR1 MNHEY and CDR2 SVGEGT. CDR3 length: 15 residues. The receptor was derived from a woman between 18 and 29 years old with stable Graves' hyperthyroidism. V is TRBV6-2 or TRBV6-3 and J is TRBJ2-7; 8 bases are shared with TRBD2. The specimen was peripheral blood. The DNA for the CDR3 is TGTGCCAGCAGTGACCCGGGACTAGGATACCGCGAGCAGTACTTC. Translated, it gives CASSDPGLGYREQYF.